The 16 T cell receptor beta chains listed next were all sequenced from one sample in a study of blood T cell repertoires in COVID-19 (dated by TCRdb to the early 2020s). The library was made by the immunoSEQ multiplex PCR assay. Held by TCRdb, this immuneACCESS table contains in-frame sequences only and omits some clones. Under half of the omission traces to an unresolved V gene where checked; the cause of the rest is unknown. Present in this sample are more than 200,000 clones, approximately 86% of which were seen just once. The ten biggest clones cover about 0.65% of the sample. Sequencing was done on a sample of peripheral blood. The receptors here all came from a human donor in a cohort sampled during active COVID-19.

The V gene is TRBV15, the J gene TRBJ1-6; D ambiguous. Germline V CDR1 and CDR2: LNHNV, YYDKDF (reference sequence). Trimming stripped 1 base from V and 15 bases from J, with 16 bases between. CDR3 length equals 14 residues. CDR3 amino acids: CATSRAGDLLLLHF. CDR3 nucleotides: TGTGCCACCAGCAGAGCCGGAGATCTTCTTCTCCTCCACTTT.

J is TRBJ2-3 and V is TRBV27, with 13 bases aligning to TRBD2. This CDR3 spans 17 amino acids. Germline loops: CDR1 MNHEY, CDR2 SMNVEV (reference sequence). V lost 5 bases, J lost 6 bases, and 11 bases stayed unmatched. CDR3 protein: CASSTGTSGMWRDTQYF. CDR3 DNA sequence: TGTGCCAGCAGTACCGGGACTAGCGGGATGTGGAGGGATACGCAGTATTTT.

This chain links TRBV19 with TRBJ1-6; possibly TRBD1 for D (6 bases). Trimming took 6 bases from V and 0 from J, leaving 21 bases between them. This CDR3 comprises 19 residues. The V gene's germline CDR1 is LNHDA and CDR2 SQIVND (reference sequence). CDR3 bases: TGTGCCAGTAGAACCTCGAGGGGGGGGCAAAGCTCCTATAATTCACCCCTCCACTTT. The encoded protein is CASRTSRGGQSSYNSPLHF.

The chain links TRBV3-1 (or the pseudogene TRBV3-2) to TRBJ2-7, with a weak D call TRBD2 (6 bases). V dropped 0 bases and J dropped 2 bases, with 20 bases sitting between them. Germline assignment: CDR1 LGHDT and CDR2 YNNKEL (reference sequence). The CDR3 loop spans 18 amino acids. CDR3 coding DNA: TGTGCCAGCAGCCAAGATGGTCTATTGGCTAGCGTGCCCTACGAGCAGTACTTC. Residues: CASSQDGLLASVPYEQYF.

This clone occurred once. This chain uses TRBV24-1 with TRBJ1-6; a possible D gene is TRBD1 (5 bases). V was pared by 3 bases and J by 9 bases, with 11 bases between. CDR1 and CDR2 (germline): KGHDR, SFDVKD. The length of the CDR3 is 14 residues. In DNA, the CDR3 is TGTGCCACCAGTGATGTAGGGGATGGTTCACCCCTCCACTTT. It is translated as CATSDVGDGSPLHF.

CDR3 loop: CASSQEGGRVTGELFF. CDR3 nucleotides: TGCGCCAGCAGCCAAGAGGGGGGACGGGTCACCGGGGAGCTGTTTTTT. The chain links TRBV4-3 to TRBJ2-2, with D possibly matching TRBD2 (6 bases). With 0 bases removed from V and 4 bases from J, the gap between germline ends came to 12 bases. This CDR3 has 16 residues. Germline values: CDR1 LGHNA, CDR2 YSLEER.

The rearrangement links TRBV3-1 (or the pseudogene TRBV3-2) to TRBJ1-1; no reliable D call. V gave up 6 bases and J gave up 1 base, with 6 bases separating them. The V gene's germline CDR1 is LGHDT and CDR2 YNNKEL (reference sequence). CDR3 size: 12 residues. The CDR3 DNA reads as TGTGCCAGCAGGGGGAGGAACACTGAAGCTTTCTTT. Protein product: CASRGRNTEAFF.

The chain is built from TRBV5-8 and TRBJ2-1; D might be TRBD1 (6 bases). Germline V lookup: CDR1 SGHTS, CDR2 YDEGEE. The CDR3 consists of 12 residues. V was clipped by 6 bases and J by 11 bases, with 15 bases between them. The CDR3 region is CASTMRQGKQFF. CDR3 DNA sequence: TGTGCCAGCACCATGCGGCAGGGGAAGCAGTTCTTC.

The rearrangement links TRBV4-2 to TRBJ2-7; 8 nucleotides line up with TRBD2. The CDR3 is 17 residues long. CDR1 is LGHNA, CDR2 YNFKEQ, per germline. V gave up 1 base and J gave up 2 bases; unmatched junction bases: 10. The CDR3 loop is CASSQGPAGGETYEQYF. CDR3 bases: TGTGCCAGCAGCCAAGGACCCGCGGGGGGCGAGACCTACGAGCAGTACTTC.

This clone has only one observation. V and J are TRBV6-2 or TRBV6-3 and TRBJ2-7, with D possibly being TRBD2 (5 bases). The CDR3 extends over 15 amino acids. V lost 2 bases and J lost 1, with 12 bases in between. Per the germline V gene, CDR1 is MNHEY and CDR2 is SVGEGT. Written as DNA, the CDR3 is TGTGCCAGCAGTTACCTCGGAGCGGTGTCCTACGAGCAGTACTTC. Residues: CASSYLGAVSYEQYF.

The chain couples TRBV5-1 to TRBJ2-3, with 7 bases that match TRBD1. CDR3 length equals 15 residues. CDR1 and CDR2 (germline): SGHRS, YFSETQ. V was pared by 4 bases and J by 3 bases, with 8 bases of the junction left unmatched. The CDR3 loop is CASSDIRDSTDTQYF. Written as DNA, the CDR3 is TGCGCCAGCAGCGACATCCGGGACAGTACAGATACGCAGTATTTT.

CDR3 DNA sequence: TGCGCCAGCAGCTCGGGGTCACAGGGTTTTTTCGTACGCGAGCAGTACTTC. As protein: CASSSGSQGFFVREQYF. The chain joins TRBV5-1 to TRBJ2-7; D perhaps matches TRBD1 (6 bases). Deletions cut 3 bases from V and 6 bases from J, with 25 bases between. Germline CDR1 and CDR2: SGHRS and YFSETQ. The CDR3 totals 17 residues. Drawing the rest from reference TRBV5-1 and TRBJ2-7, the complete variable domain is KAGVTQTPRYLIKTRGQQVTLSCSPISGHRSVSWYQQTPGQGLQFLFEYFSETQRNKGNFPGRFSGRQFSNSRSEMNVSTLELGDSALYLCASSSGSQGFFVREQYFGPGTRLTVT.

This clone was observed once. This chain joins TRBV7-9 and TRBJ2-7; 9 bases match TRBD1. Germline V lookup: CDR1 SEHNR, CDR2 FQNEAQ (reference sequence). After removal of 7 bases from V and 0 bases from J, the junction contained 16 bases not matched to a gene. CDR3 length: 18 amino acids. CDR3 loop: CASIPGTGTKFRSYEQYF. The CDR3 coding sequence is TGTGCCAGCATCCCAGGGACAGGGACCAAATTCCGCTCCTACGAGCAGTACTTC.

This chain joins TRBV30 and TRBJ2-5; D perhaps matches TRBD2 (7 bases). CDR3 size: 14 residues. The V gene's germline CDR1 is GTSNPN and CDR2 SVGIG (reference sequence). The V end lost 0 bases, the J end lost 4 bases, and 12 bases lay between the germline ends. The chain's CDR3 is CAWSVGGAPETQYF. CDR3 DNA sequence: TGTGCCTGGAGTGTAGGGGGGGCCCCAGAGACCCAGTACTTC.

The chain carries TRBV10-1 and TRBJ1-4; D perhaps matches TRBD1 (5 bases). The CDR3 runs to 18 residues. V was pared by 3 bases and J by 3 bases, with 20 bases between. CDR1 WNHNN and CDR2 SYGVQD come from the germline V gene (reference sequence). The CDR3 DNA reads TGCGCCAGCAGTGACTCGAGGTGGGGGGGTTCTGCTAATGAAAAACTGTTTTTT. It yields the protein CASSDSRWGGSANEKLFF.

The gene calls are TRBV6-5 and TRBJ2-7; D call uncertain. CDR1 and CDR2 from the germline V gene are MNHEY and SVGAGI. With 5 bases removed from V and 3 bases from J, the gap between germline ends came to 11 bases. The CDR3 totals 13 residues. This CDR3 reads CASSIVRNYEQYF. The CDR3 nucleotides read TGTGCCAGCAGTATCGTCAGAAACTACGAGCAGTACTTC.